These 14 T cell receptor beta chains were all obtained from the same sample, sequenced in a study of cytomegalovirus exposure and HLA in healthy donors. The PCR contained 60 Vbeta and 13 Jbeta primers. Here immunoSEQ multiplex PCR was the method, and the copy in TCRdb shows in-frame clones only, minus some. The table has under 150,000 clones, roughly four fifths seen once; the top ten hold around 1.9%. Sequencing was performed on PBMCs. These receptors all stem from a woman between 45 and 60 years old in good health and CMV-seronegative.

This clone was picked up a small number of times. The J gene is TRBJ1-2, the V gene TRBV28; 7 bases are a match to TRBD1. Germline CDR1 and CDR2: MDHEN and SYDVKM. V shed 3 bases, J shed 8 bases, and the junction held 15 bases outside the gene matches. The CDR3 is 16 residues long. In DNA form, the CDR3 reads TGTGCCAGCAGTTTGACGGGGGTGACAGGGCCAGACGGCTACACCTTC. It specifies CASSLTGVTGPDGYTF.

The chain combines TRBV7-9 with TRBJ2-1; TRBD1 matches 7 bases. The trim removed 5 bases at V and 7 bases at J, leaving 11 bases unmatched. The CDR3 totals 15 residues. Germline values: CDR1 SEHNR, CDR2 FQNEAQ (reference sequence). The CDR3 sequence is CASSASGTVLNEQFF. The CDR3 DNA reads TGTGCCAGCAGCGCATCCGGGACAGTATTAAATGAGCAGTTCTTC.

The chain employs TRBV11-3 and TRBJ1-1, with 10 nucleotides matching TRBD1. CDR1 is SGHNT and CDR2 is YENEEA in the germline V gene. J lost 3 bases, V lost 6 bases, and 7 bases had no gene match. The CDR3 length is 15 residues. CDR3 DNA: TGTGCCAGCAGACGCCGGGACAGGGGTGACACTGAAGCTTTCTTT. Its protein is CASRRRDRGDTEAFF.

The chain has TRBV28 and TRBJ2-1, with D unclear. Germline V gene lookup returns CDR1 MDHEN and CDR2 SYDVKM. The CDR3 covers 12 residues. Trimming pared 4 bases from V and 8 bases from J, leaving 9 bases between. CDR3 sequence: CASSSGYYEQFF. CDR3 sequence (DNA): TGTGCCAGCAGTTCCGGGTACTATGAGCAGTTCTTC.

This chain uses TRBV9 with TRBJ2-3, with D maybe TRBD1 (5 bases). The length of the CDR3 is 14 residues. Per germline, CDR1 SGDLS and CDR2 YYNGEE. V lost 1 base and J lost 3, with 9 bases in between. The CDR3 region is CASSVNPGTDTQYF. The CDR3, as DNA: TGTGCCAGCAGCGTAAACCCAGGGACAGATACGCAGTATTTT.

The genes are TRBV5-1 and TRBJ1-3, with TRBD1 matching 10 bases. The trim removed 4 bases at V and 2 bases at J, leaving 6 bases unmatched. The length of the CDR3 is 16 residues. The germline CDR1 and CDR2 sequences are SGHRS and YFSETQ. Written as DNA, the CDR3 is TGCGCCAGCAGCACCGCAGACAGGGGGCCTGGAAACACCATATATTTT. Translation gives CASSTADRGPGNTIYF.

This chain connects TRBV29-1 to TRBJ2-1; no firm D call. The germline V gene has CDR1 SQVTM and CDR2 ANQGSEA. Trimming pared 0 bases from V and 4 bases from J, leaving 13 bases between. The CDR3 totals 15 residues. The CDR3 DNA is TGCAGCGTTGAAGATAGCCGTGGCGGATACAATGAGCAGTTCTTC. It translates to CSVEDSRGGYNEQFF.

The genes are TRBV15 and TRBJ2-5, with 10 bases that match TRBD2. The DNA end lines up better with TRBJ2-7; the J call may be wrong. This CDR3 has 14 amino acids. Germline V gene data show CDR1 as LNHNV and CDR2 as YYDKDF (reference sequence). The CDR3 DNA reads as TGTGCCACCAGCAGGAGGACTAGCGGCTACGAGCAGTACTTC. Its translation is CATSRRTSGYEQYF.

This chain connects TRBV27 to TRBJ1-3, with no clear D. Germline V gives CDR1 MNHEY, CDR2 SMNVEV (reference sequence). Trimming shortened V by 6 bases and J by 0 bases, and 12 bases separated the two germline ends. This CDR3 is built from 15 residues. This CDR3 reads CASSWTGNSGNTIYF. CDR3 sequence (DNA): TGTGCCAGCAGCTGGACGGGAAACTCTGGAAACACCATATATTTT.

Here the CDR3 reads CASRDGQGGTEAFF. For the CDR3, the DNA is TGCGCCAGCAGAGACGGACAGGGAGGCACTGAAGCTTTCTTT. The chain has TRBV5-1 and TRBJ1-1; 8 nucleotides line up with TRBD1. CDR3 size: 14 residues. V lost 5 bases to trimming and J lost 4 bases; unmatched junction nucleotides: 7. Germline-derived CDR1 and CDR2 are SGHRS and YFSETQ. The complete variable domain, with remaining parts taken from reference TRBV5-1 and TRBJ1-1, reads KAGVTQTPRYLIKTRGQQVTLSCSPISGHRSVSWYQQTPGQGLQFLFEYFSETQRNKGNFPGRFSGRQFSNSRSEMNVSTLELGDSALYLCASRDGQGGTEAFFGQGTRLTVV.

With regard to this clone: An end of the junction differs from the germline gene, which may be a read error. The rearrangement links TRBV7-9 to TRBJ1-5; 8 bases fit TRBD1. This CDR3 has 16 residues. Germline CDR1 and CDR2: SEHNR and FQNEAQ (reference sequence). CDR3 bases: TGTTCCAGCAGCTCGGGACAGGAATATAGCAATCAGCCCCAGCATTTT. Residues: CSSSSGQEYSNQPQHF.

The chain has TRBV6-1 and TRBJ1-1; 7 bases agree with TRBD1. The CDR3 runs 17 residues. Germline V gene sequence: CDR1 MNHNS, CDR2 SASEGT. V dropped 2 bases and J dropped 0; count of bases not matched to a gene: 9. The CDR3 spells CASSESVGGKMNTEAFF. CDR3 bases: TGTGCCAGCAGTGAATCGGTAGGGGGCAAGATGAACACTGAAGCTTTCTTT.

The DNA for the CDR3 is TGTGCCACAAGGGGCGATAATGAAAAACTGTTTTTT. Its translation is CATRGDNEKLFF. J is TRBJ1-4 and V is TRBV15; weak D call: TRBD1 (5 bases). V lost 9 bases and J 4 bases, leaving 9 bases between the germline ends. This CDR3 has 12 amino acids. Germline V gives CDR1 LNHNV, CDR2 YYDKDF (reference sequence).

The rearrangement joins TRBV6-1 to TRBJ1-3, with no clear D. This CDR3 is 14 amino acids long. Trimming shortened V by 3 bases and J by 1 base, and 7 bases separated the two germline ends. CDR1 is MNHNS, CDR2 SASEGT, per germline. Here the CDR3 DNA reads TGTGCCAGCAGTGATGTAGTTTCTGGAAACACCATATATTTT. It yields the protein CASSDVVSGNTIYF.